A selection of T cell receptor beta chains follows, all from one sample in a study of blood T cells in healthy people across ages. TCRdb passed the 5' RACE reads through MiXCR, listing each CDR3 protein once. Of some 890,000 distinct CDR3 sequences in the sample, 29% were seen once. The same data also went into a second study, on T cells of mothers and their children.

The specimen sequenced was blood. The receptors stem from a woman in her thirties or forties in good health. The CDR3 runs from the conserved cysteine through the conserved F or W. Each record gives: J gene, D gene, clone size, V gene, CDR3 DNA, CDR3 protein. D genes are given only for firm matches. Only part of the rows carry a size: once, few, many, or a class if the clone is expanded.

>TRBJ2-1|TRBD2|NA|TRBV28
TGTGCCAGCAGTGGAGCGGGGGAAGATAATGAGCAGTTCTTC
CASSGAGEDNEQFF
>TRBJ1-2|NA|NA|TRBV12-3/TRBV12-4
TGTGCCAGCAGCAACTACTCTAACTATGGCTACACCTTC
CASSNYSNYGYTF
>TRBJ1-2|TRBD1|many|TRBV20-1
TGCAGTGCTCGCTCCCGGGACAGGGGGCTCTACGGCTACACCTTC
CSARSRDRGLYGYTF
>TRBJ2-1|TRBD1|few|TRBV20-1
TGCAGTGCTAGAGATTACGGGACAGGGATCTATGAGCAGTTCTTC
CSARDYGTGIYEQFF
>TRBJ1-5|NA|few|TRBV20-1
TGCAGTGCTAACCCGGGGACGGCTAATCAGCCCCAGCATTTT
CSANPGTANQPQHF
>TRBJ1-4|TRBD1|NA|TRBV5-1
TGCGCCAGCAGCAATCCTTACAGGGGGCCTAATGAAAAACTGTTTTTT
CASSNPYRGPNEKLFF
>TRBJ1-2|NA|few|TRBV3-1
TGTGCCAGCAGCCTCAGGGCAGGGTTGACTGGCTACACCTTC
CASSLRAGLTGYTF
>TRBJ2-4|TRBD2|NA|TRBV20-1
TGCAGTGCGCGTAGCGGGGGGCCTGTTAACAATGAGCAGTACTTC
CSARSGGPVNNEQYF
>TRBJ2-1|TRBD2|NA|TRBV4-3
TGCGCCAGCGCTTCCATAGCGGGCTCCTCCTACAATGAGCAGTTCTTC
CASASIAGSSYNEQFF
>TRBJ2-7|NA|NA|TRBV3-1
TGTGCCAGCAGCCACCTAGGGGACGCCTACGAGCAGTACTTC
CASSHLGDAYEQYF
>TRBJ2-7|TRBD2|NA|TRBV5-1
TGCGCCAGCAGCCTGGGGACTAGCGGGTGCTACGAGCAGTACTTC
CASSLGTSGCYEQYF
>TRBJ2-3|TRBD1|NA|TRBV7-6
TGTGCCAGCAGCTTAGCAGGATCTCGGAGGGGAAGGACAGGGGTGGGAGATACGCAGTATTTT
CASSLAGSRRGRTGVGDTQYF
>TRBJ2-5|NA|NA|TRBV28
TGTGCCAGCAGCCTCCCTACGCGGTACCAAGAGACCCAGTACTTC
CASSLPTRYQETQYF
>TRBJ2-7|TRBD1|NA|TRBV4-1
TGCGCCAGCAGCCAGACAGGGGGCACAATCGCCTACGAGCAGTACTTC
CASSQTGGTIAYEQYF
>TRBJ2-3|TRBD2|NA|TRBV5-1
TGCGCCAGCAGCTCCGGACTAGCGGGGGGGCGGAGAGATACGCAGTATTTT
CASSSGLAGGRRDTQYF
>TRBJ2-1|TRBD2|NA|TRBV5-1
TGCGCCAGCAGCCCACGGACTAGCGGGGGGATAAGCTACAATGAGCAGTTCTTC
CASSPRTSGGISYNEQFF
>TRBJ2-1|NA|few|TRBV4-2
TGTGCCAGCAGCCAAGCCTTAGGGGCCGCAGAGGCCTACAATGAGCAGTTCTTC
CASSQALGAAEAYNEQFF
>TRBJ2-1|NA|NA|TRBV28
TGTGCCAGCAGTTTCAGGCTGGGGGAGGCCTACAATGAGCAGTTCTTC
CASSFRLGEAYNEQFF
>TRBJ1-5|NA|NA|TRBV28
TGTGCCAGCAGCCCTACTAGGGGAGATCAGCCCCAGCATTTT
CASSPTRGDQPQHF
>TRBJ2-7|NA|NA|TRBV7-9
TGTGCCAGCAGCCCCCATCGCTCCAGCTCCTACAATGAGCAGTACTTC
CASSPHRSSSYNEQYF
>TRBJ1-5|TRBD1|few|TRBV20-1
TGCAGTGCGGCGGGACAGGGTGACCAGCCCCAGCATTTT
CSAAGQGDQPQHF
>TRBJ2-5|TRBD2|NA|TRBV7-2
TGTGCCAGCAGCTCCCGGCGGGCGGGGGGCGGAGAGACCCAGTACTTC
CASSSRRAGGGETQYF
>TRBJ2-7|TRBD2|NA|TRBV28
TGTGTCAGCAGTGCCGGACTAGCGAGATCCTACGAGCAGTACTTC
CVSSAGLARSYEQYF
>TRBJ1-2|NA|many|TRBV6-6
TGTGCCATCAAAGCCCCCGGGACAAGGGATGGCTACACCTTC
CAIKAPGTRDGYTF
>TRBJ1-6|NA|many|TRBV9
TGTGCCAGCAGCCTTAATAATTCACCCCTCCACTTT
CASSLNNSPLHF
>TRBJ2-6|NA|few|TRBV12-3/TRBV12-4
TGTGCCAGCACCCCGGGGGCTGGGGCCAACGTCCCGACTTTC
CASTPGAGANVPTF
>TRBJ1-6|NA|many|TRBV29-1
TGCAGCGTCCTAATCGACAGTGGTTCACCCCTCCACTTT
CSVLIDSGSPLHF
>TRBJ2-7|NA|many|TRBV7-2
TGTGCCAGCAGCTCTTTGGACAGCTACTACGAGCAGTACTTC
CASSSLDSYYEQYF
>TRBJ2-7|NA|many|TRBV5-1
TGCGCCAGCAGCCCCCAGGGGACCTACGAGCAGTACTTC
CASSPQGTYEQYF
>TRBJ2-3|TRBD2|once|TRBV6-5
TGTGCCAGCAGTTACGTTAGCGGGGGCCCCACAGATACGCAGTATTTT
CASSYVSGGPTDTQYF
>TRBJ1-2|NA|NA|TRBV5-1
TGCGCCAGCAGCTTGCTGGGGGGATCCTATGGCTACACCTTC
CASSLLGGSYGYTF
>TRBJ1-2|NA|NA|TRBV20-1
TGCAGTGCTAGCCAGGGTCATGGCTACACCTTC
CSASQGHGYTF
>TRBJ1-5|NA|NA|TRBV12-3/TRBV12-4
TGTGCCAGCAGTTTAGGGACGGGGGCTCAGCCCCAGCATTTT
CASSLGTGAQPQHF
>TRBJ2-1|NA|NA|TRBV5-1
TGCGCCAGCAGCTTAGAAGGGAACTCATACAATGAGCAGTTCTTC
CASSLEGNSYNEQFF
>TRBJ1-2|NA|NA|TRBV15
TGTGCCACCAGCGGTCCCCACGGAGGCTACACCTTC
CATSGPHGGYTF
>TRBJ2-5|TRBD2|few|TRBV7-2
TGTGCCAGCAGCCTATCACCCGGGACTAGATCAGAGACCCAGTACTTC
CASSLSPGTRSETQYF
>TRBJ2-1|TRBD2|many|TRBV12-3/TRBV12-4
TGTGCCAGCAGTTTAGGGCGGGGGGGCATCAATGAGCAGTTCTTC
CASSLGRGGINEQFF
>TRBJ2-3|NA|NA|TRBV12-3/TRBV12-4
TGTGCCAGCAGTCAGGTTGGGGTTGGCACAGATACGCAGTATTTT
CASSQVGVGTDTQYF
>TRBJ2-1|TRBD2|NA|TRBV7-2
TGTGCCAGCGTAGCGGGGGGAGACAATGAGCAGTTCTTC
CASVAGGDNEQFF
>TRBJ1-2|TRBD1|few|TRBV6-6
TGTGCCAGCAGAGGCGGCCAAACCGGGACAGATTATGATGGCTACACCTTC
CASRGGQTGTDYDGYTF
>TRBJ2-1|NA|many|TRBV5-4
TGTGCCAGCAGCGATCAAGGGGCGGGAAATGAGCAGTTCTTC
CASSDQGAGNEQFF
>TRBJ2-3|TRBD2|many|TRBV3-1
TGTGCCAGCAGCCTGACTAGCGGAGTCACAGATACGCAGTATTTT
CASSLTSGVTDTQYF
>TRBJ2-1|NA|many|TRBV7-2
TGTGCCAGCAGCCCGGACAAGGTCTACAATGAGCAGTTCTTC
CASSPDKVYNEQFF
>TRBJ2-7|NA|many|TRBV18
TGTGCCAGCAGTCCCGGGACGGGCGCCTACGAGCAGTACTTC
CASSPGTGAYEQYF
>TRBJ2-5|NA|few|TRBV5-1
TGCGCCAGCAGCTCCCTGCCGGGGCCTGGGGAGACCCAGTACTTC
CASSSLPGPGETQYF